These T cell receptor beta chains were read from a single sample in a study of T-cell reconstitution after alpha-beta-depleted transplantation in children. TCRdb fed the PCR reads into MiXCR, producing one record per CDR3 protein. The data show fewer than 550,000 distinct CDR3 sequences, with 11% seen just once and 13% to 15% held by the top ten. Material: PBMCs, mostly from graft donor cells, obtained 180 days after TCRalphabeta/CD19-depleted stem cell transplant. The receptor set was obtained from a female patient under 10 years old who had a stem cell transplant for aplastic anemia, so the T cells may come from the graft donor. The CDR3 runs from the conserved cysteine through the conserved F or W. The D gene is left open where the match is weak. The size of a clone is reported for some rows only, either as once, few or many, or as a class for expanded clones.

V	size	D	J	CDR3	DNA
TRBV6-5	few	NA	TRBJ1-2	CASSYSRAYGYTF	TGTGCCAGCAGTTATTCACGGGCCTATGGCTACACCTTC
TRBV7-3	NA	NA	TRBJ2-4	CASSFTGVDIQYF	TGTGCCAGCAGCTTTACGGGGGTCGACATTCAGTACTTC
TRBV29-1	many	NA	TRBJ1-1	CSVGRTGNTEAFF	TGCAGCGTTGGCCGTACAGGGAACACTGAAGCTTTCTTT
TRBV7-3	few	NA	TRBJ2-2	CASSLIPFTGELFF	TGTGCCAGCAGCTTAATCCCATTCACCGGGGAGCTGTTTTTT
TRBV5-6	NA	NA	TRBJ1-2	CASFRGGANYGYTF	TGTGCCAGCTTTAGGGGAGGAGCTAACTATGGCTACACCTTC
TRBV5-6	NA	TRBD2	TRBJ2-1	CASSLVGSTSGRSHEQFF	TGTGCCAGCAGCTTGGTGGGCTCTACTAGCGGGAGGTCTCATGAGCAGTTCTTC
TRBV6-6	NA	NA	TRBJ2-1	CASSYSFSAWQFF	TGTGCCAGCAGTTACTCGTTCTCCGCGTGGCAGTTCTTC
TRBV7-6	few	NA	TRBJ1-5	CASSLGDWGNQPQHF	TGTGCCAGCAGCTTAGGGGACTGGGGCAATCAGCCCCAGCATTTT
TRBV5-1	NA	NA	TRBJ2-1	CASSLGAGPSDNEQFF	TGCGCCAGCAGCTTGGGGGCGGGGCCTTCGGACAATGAGCAGTTCTTC
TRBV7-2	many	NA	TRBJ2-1	CASSFDRRSYNEQFF	TGTGCCAGCAGCTTCGACAGGAGGTCCTACAATGAGCAGTTCTTC
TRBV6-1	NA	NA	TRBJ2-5	CASKSSYGTQYF	TGTGCCAGCAAGTCAAGTTATGGGACCCAGTACTTC
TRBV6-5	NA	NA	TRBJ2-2	CASSPLEGDGELFF	TGTGCCAGCAGTCCACTCGAAGGGGACGGGGAGCTGTTTTTT
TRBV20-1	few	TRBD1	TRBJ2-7	CSASPGTGGYEQYF	TGCAGTGCCAGCCCCGGGACAGGGGGCTACGAGCAGTACTTC
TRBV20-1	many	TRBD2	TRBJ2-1	CSARGGSSYNEQFF	TGCAGTGCTAGGGGCGGGAGTTCCTACAATGAGCAGTTCTTC
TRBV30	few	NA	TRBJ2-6	CAWSGSRTPSSGANVLTF	TGTGCCTGGAGTGGTTCAAGGACTCCTAGCTCTGGGGCCAACGTCCTGACTTTC
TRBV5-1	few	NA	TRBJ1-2	CASSFSDSGYTF	TGCGCCAGCAGCTTCTCCGACAGCGGCTACACCTTC
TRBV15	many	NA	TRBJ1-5	CATSRDGQLSNQPQHF	TGTGCCACCAGCAGGGATGGGCAGCTTAGCAATCAGCCCCAGCATTTT
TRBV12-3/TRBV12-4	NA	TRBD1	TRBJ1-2	CASSYGTGVLRNYGYTF	TGTGCCAGCAGTTATGGGACAGGGGTTTTAAGGAACTATGGCTACACCTTC
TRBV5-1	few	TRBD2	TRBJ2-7	CASSLFGAGAVGQYF	TGCGCCAGCAGCCTCTTTGGAGCGGGAGCGGTCGGGCAGTACTTC
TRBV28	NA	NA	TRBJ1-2	CASSGPRGYTF	TGTGCCAGCAGTGGGCCCCGAGGCTACACCTTC
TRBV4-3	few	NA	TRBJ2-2	CASSQVVSRATNTGELFF	TGCGCCAGCAGCCAAGTCGTTTCGCGGGCCACGAACACCGGGGAGCTGTTTTTT
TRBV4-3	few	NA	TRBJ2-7	CASSQEGGVHEQYF	TGCGCCAGCAGCCAAGAGGGGGGAGTACACGAGCAGTACTTC
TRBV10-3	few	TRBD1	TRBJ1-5	CAISPDRYNQPQHF	TGTGCCATCAGTCCGGACAGGTACAATCAGCCCCAGCATTTT
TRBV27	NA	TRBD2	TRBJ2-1	CASSLRASGSGYNEQFF	TGTGCCAGCAGTTTACGGGCTAGCGGGAGTGGCTACAATGAGCAGTTCTTC
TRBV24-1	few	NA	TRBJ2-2	CATSDLVRGTGELFF	TGTGCCACCAGTGATTTGGTTCGGGGCACCGGGGAGCTGTTTTTT
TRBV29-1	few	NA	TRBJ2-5	CSVRNALWDTQETQYF	TGCAGCGTTCGAAATGCTCTTTGGGACACCCAAGAGACCCAGTACTTC
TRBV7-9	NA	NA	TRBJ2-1	CASSFQGNYNEQFF	TGTGCCAGCAGCTTCCAAGGTAACTACAATGAGCAGTTCTTC
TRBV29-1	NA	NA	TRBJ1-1	CSVITGLGTEPFF	TGCAGCGTAATCACGGGTCTAGGCACTGAACCTTTCTTT
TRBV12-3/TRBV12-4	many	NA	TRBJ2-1	CASSFDRPIEQFF	TGTGCCAGCAGTTTCGACCGCCCAATAGAGCAGTTCTTC
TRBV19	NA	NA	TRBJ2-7	CASSIKRTYTYEQYF	TGTGCCAGTAGTATAAAGAGGACTTACACCTACGAGCAGTACTTC
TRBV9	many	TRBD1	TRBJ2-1	CASSTVGQSYNEQFF	TGTGCCAGCAGCACAGTGGGACAGTCCTACAATGAGCAGTTCTTC